This T cell receptor (beta chain) was recorded in a study of identical twins listed by TCRdb under 2016. Regarding the research as a whole: The study deep-sequenced TCR alpha and beta repertoires from monozygotic twins, unrelated adults of various ages and cord blood to test whether fetal clonotypes persist. To rule out contamination, replicate twin experiments were performed at different times with different library preparation protocols.

Summary of the overall study and its limitations: Conclusions relied on cross-sectional statistical analysis, since the same donors could not be followed over many years. A weaker excess of twin sharing was found in beta out-of-frame sequences because the signal-to-noise ratio was lowered by fewer shared sequences. Invariant T cells such as MAIT and iNKT could partly confound zero-insertion analyses, although diverse VJ usage argued against such confounding for most clonotypes. Fewer insertions were carried by abundant cord blood beta clonotypes; a weaker similar trend was observed in young adult naive repertoires, while no such trend was observed in memory repertoires. Compared with coincidental sharing between unrelated individuals, out-of-frame TCR alpha sequences shared between twins showed an excess of sequences with low generation probability. In monozygotic twins, recombination models systematically underestimated out-of-frame TCR alpha sharing, but the models matched the sharing seen between unrelated individuals.

As for this clonotype: There is no known antigen for this receptor. No qualities accompany the bases; no much larger clone lies one base away.

From the cysteine up to the phenylalanine, the CDR3 has a length of 12 residues. Of all the DNA, just the CDR3 is kept, 36 bases in frame from base 1. From a lookup of the germline V gene, CDR1 and CDR2 are KGHDR and SFDVKD. V is shortened by 1 base, J by 7 bases, and the region joining them spans 6 bases. Libraries came from 5' RACE. The sequencer listed for this sample is Illumina HiSeq 2000. A universal primer binding site was introduced by template switching, and a unique molecular identifier was present in the final cDNA, enabling accurate counting of TCR cDNA molecules. First-strand cDNA for TCR alpha and beta chains was synthesized from specific primers in the conserved constant-segment region. To control for contamination, every cDNA library was double barcoded, receiving both a SMART-Mk sample barcode and Illumina barcodes. TruSeq adapter sequences and Illumina sample barcodes were added in two successive PCR steps. The TCR alpha and beta cDNA libraries were sequenced on the Illumina HiSeq platform using custom primers. In the source study's methods: Raw reads were processed with MiGEC to extract unique molecular identifiers, and MiXCR was used to determine CDR3 positions. For each individual, recombination models were inferred using an EM algorithm with the repgenHMM and IGoR tools. Shared clonotype analysis was performed with the tcR package in R, normalizing sharing by the product of cloneset sizes. To study raw recombination without the effects of thymic and clonal selection, out-of-frame nonproductive sequences were analyzed. Using fastp at Q25 and MiXCR, TCRdb reprocessed the public reads and kept productive beta chains. Rows with one shared CDR3 protein collapse into an entry with the most common genes and DNA. The V and J calls reflect TCRdb's pipeline rather than the authors' work. Within this sample are about 920,000 distinct CDR3 sequences, with approximately 13% of them counted one time only. The ten largest clones take up 1.5% to 2% of the sample.

Every donor was a healthy Caucasian. Three pairs of female monozygotic twins, all aged about 18 to 29 years, were included in the twin cohort. The RNA used for TCR libraries was isolated from peripheral blood mononuclear cells. This same sample was also part of a study on yellow fever vaccine responses in identical twins. The second study's authors report: The T cell response to vaccination in identical twins was reported by the authors to appear partly convergent and partly personalized. The study precisely tracked vaccine-responding T cell clones in identical twins.

This sequence uses TRBV24-1 and TRBJ2-5; the D gene cannot be resolved reliably. The sequencing sample was made of PBMCs. This TCR came from a woman between 18 and 29 years old in good health. The CDR3 amino acid sequence is: CATSDFDATQYF. The DNA is TGTGCCACCAGTGATTTTGATGCGACCCAGTACTTC.